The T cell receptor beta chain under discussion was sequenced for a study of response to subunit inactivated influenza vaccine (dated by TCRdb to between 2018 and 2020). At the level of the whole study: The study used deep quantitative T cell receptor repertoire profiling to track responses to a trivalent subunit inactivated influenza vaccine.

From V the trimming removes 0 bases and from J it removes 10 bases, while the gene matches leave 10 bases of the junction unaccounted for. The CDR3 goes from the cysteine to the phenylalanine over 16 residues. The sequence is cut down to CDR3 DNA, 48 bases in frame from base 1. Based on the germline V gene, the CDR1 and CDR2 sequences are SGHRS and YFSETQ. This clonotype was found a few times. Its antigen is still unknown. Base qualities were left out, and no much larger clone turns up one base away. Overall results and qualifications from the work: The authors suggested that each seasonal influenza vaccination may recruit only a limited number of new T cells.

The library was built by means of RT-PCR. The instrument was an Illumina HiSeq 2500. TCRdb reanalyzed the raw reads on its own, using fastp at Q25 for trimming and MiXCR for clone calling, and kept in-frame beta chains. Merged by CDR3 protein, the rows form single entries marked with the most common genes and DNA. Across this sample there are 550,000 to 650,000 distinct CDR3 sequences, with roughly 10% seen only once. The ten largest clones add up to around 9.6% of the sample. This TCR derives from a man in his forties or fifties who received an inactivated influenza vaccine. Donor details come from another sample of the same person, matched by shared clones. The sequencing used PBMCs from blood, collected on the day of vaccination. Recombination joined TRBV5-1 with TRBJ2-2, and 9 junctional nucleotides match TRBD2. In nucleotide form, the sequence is TGCGCCAGCAGCTTGGTAGCGGGGGCCTACGGAGCGGAGCTGTTTTTT. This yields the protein CASSLVAGAYGAELFF.